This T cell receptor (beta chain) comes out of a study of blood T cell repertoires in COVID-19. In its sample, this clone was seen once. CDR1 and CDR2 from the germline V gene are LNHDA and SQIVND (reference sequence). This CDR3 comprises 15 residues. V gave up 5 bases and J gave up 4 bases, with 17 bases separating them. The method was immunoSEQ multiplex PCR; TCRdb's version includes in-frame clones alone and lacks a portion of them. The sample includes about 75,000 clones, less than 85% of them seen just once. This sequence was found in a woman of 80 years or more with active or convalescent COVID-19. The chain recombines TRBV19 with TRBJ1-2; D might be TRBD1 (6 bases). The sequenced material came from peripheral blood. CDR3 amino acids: CASSPRQGGVYGYTF. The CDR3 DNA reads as TGTGCCAGTAGTCCTCGACAAGGGGGAGTCTATGGCTACACCTTC.